These 24 T cell receptor beta chains share one sample of origin, sequenced in a study of chronic HIV infection and antiretroviral therapy. A single record per CDR3 protein comes from TCRdb applying MiXCR to the 5' RACE reads. The sample has 39,000 or so distinct CDR3 sequences; 8.2% are singletons. The sequencing input was peripheral blood. The receptors were gathered from an adult who had HIV and had not received antiretroviral therapy, or was an uninfected healthy control (not recorded which).

In this sample, this clonotype turned up many times. This chain links TRBV20-1 with TRBJ2-1; 11 bases agree with TRBD2. CDR1 is DFQATT, CDR2 SNEGSKA, per germline (reference sequence). The CDR3 spans 14 residues. With V trimmed by 5 bases and J by 7 bases, 7 bases remained unmatched. This CDR3 is CSAHTSGSVNEQFF. In nucleotides, the CDR3 is TGCAGTGCTCATACTAGCGGGAGCGTGAATGAGCAGTTCTTC.

At least ten counts were recorded for this clonotype. The V gene is TRBV20-1, the J gene TRBJ2-3, with TRBD2 matching 10 bases. This CDR3 is 14 amino acids long. Germline values: CDR1 DFQATT, CDR2 SNEGSKA (reference sequence). The ends lost 7 bases at V and 5 bases at J; junction bases unmatched: 9. The CDR3 bases are TGCAGTGTGAGCGGGAGGGCCGGAGGAGATACGCAGTATTTT. Translation gives CSVSGRAGGDTQYF.

This clonotype was counted many times. CDR3: CASSLLGVGGSEQYF. The CDR3 nucleotides are TGTGCCAGCAGTTTATTGGGCGTCGGGGGATCCGAGCAGTACTTC. The V call is TRBV28, the J call TRBJ2-7; the D gene is possibly TRBD2 (6 bases). The CDR3 contains 15 residues. Trimming cost V 1 base and J 6 bases, with 16 bases left between them. Germline CDR1 and CDR2: MDHEN and SYDVKM.

This clonotype was recorded at least ten times. The CDR3 DNA is TGTGCCAGCAGTCCCCCCGGGGGGCGAGGAGTGACCCAGTACTTC. Residues: CASSPPGGRGVTQYF. The chain carries TRBV28 and TRBJ2-5; D might be TRBD2 (7 bases). CDR3 length: 15 amino acids. Germline loops: CDR1 MDHEN, CDR2 SYDVKM. V lost 5 bases to trimming and J lost 7 bases, with 20 bases between them.

The chain combines TRBV9 with TRBJ1-6; tentatively, D is TRBD1 (5 bases). The germline gives CDR1 SGDLS, CDR2 YYNGEE. The CDR3 extends over 18 amino acids. V lost 0 bases and J lost 7, with 20 bases in between. CDR3 loop: CASSVATGSEDRNSPLHF. The CDR3 DNA sequence: TGTGCCAGCAGCGTAGCTACCGGTTCCGAAGACAGAAATTCACCCCTCCACTTT.

This clonotype was observed a handful of times. The chain is built from TRBV5-1 and TRBJ1-1; 8 nucleotides align to TRBD1. The CDR3 contains 14 residues. Per germline, CDR1 SGHRS and CDR2 YFSETQ. The trim removed 3 bases at V and 7 bases at J, leaving 8 bases unmatched. The CDR3 nucleotides are TGCGCCAGCAGCTCGGACAGGGTGTTCGATGAAGCTTTCTTT. Translated: CASSSDRVFDEAFF.

This clonotype occurred a few times. The chain carries TRBV29-1 and TRBJ2-7, with D tentatively TRBD2 (5 bases). The CDR3 is made up of 13 amino acids. The germline V and J ends were trimmed by 1 base and 2 bases, with 9 bases remaining between them. The germline V gene has CDR1 SQVTM and CDR2 ANQGSEA. The chain's CDR3 is CSVEAGITYEQYF. As DNA, the CDR3 is TGCAGCGTTGAAGCGGGGATTACCTACGAGCAGTACTTC.

The chain combines TRBV29-1 with TRBJ2-2, with TRBD2 matching over 12 bases. This CDR3 spans 15 amino acids. Trimming at V came to 2 bases and at J to 9 bases, leaving 7 bases not matched to a gene. Per germline, CDR1 SQVTM and CDR2 ANQGSEA. This chain's CDR3 is CSVETTSGSLRELFF. The CDR3 region has the DNA TGCAGCGTTGAAACGACTAGCGGGAGCTTGAGGGAGCTGTTTTTT.

The V call is TRBV20-1, the J call TRBJ2-2; D not resolved. Germline lookup yields CDR1 DFQATT and CDR2 SNEGSKA (reference sequence). With 6 bases removed from V and 4 bases from J, the gap between germline ends came to 6 bases. CDR3 length equals 11 residues. The CDR3 sequence is CSAISTGELFF. For the CDR3, the DNA is TGCAGTGCAATATCCACCGGGGAGCTGTTTTTT.

This clonotype was seen ten or more times. The chain employs TRBV7-9 and TRBJ1-1; TRBD1 matches 8 bases. Germline V gene data show CDR1 as SEHNR and CDR2 as FQNEAQ (reference sequence). CDR3 length: 15 amino acids. J was trimmed by 5 bases and V by 2 bases; bases with no gene match: 7. The CDR3 is CASSLLGTGMTEAFF. CDR3 nucleotides: TGTGCCAGCAGCTTATTAGGGACAGGTATGACTGAAGCTTTCTTT.

This chain connects TRBV28 to TRBJ1-5, with D unresolved. The CDR3 is 14 amino acids. From germline, CDR1 is MDHEN and CDR2 SYDVKM. Trimming took 2 bases from V and 6 from J, leaving 11 bases between them. The CDR3 region is CASSLHEEGQPQHF. The CDR3 DNA sequence: TGTGCCAGCAGTTTACATGAGGAGGGTCAGCCCCAGCATTTT. The full variable domain, rest sourced from reference TRBV28 and TRBJ1-5, is DVKVTQSSRYLVKRTGEKVFLECVQDMDHENMFWYRQDPGLGLRLIYFSYDVKMKEKGDIPEGYSVSREKKERFSLILESASTNQTSMYLCASSLHEEGQPQHFGDGTRLSIL.

This clonotype was detected ten times or more. The rearrangement joins TRBV25-1 to TRBJ2-5, with 7 bases matching TRBD1. The CDR3 spans 14 residues. Looked up from germline, CDR1 is MGHDK and CDR2 is SYGVNS. The junction had 3 bases not matched to a gene; V was cut back by 3 bases and J by 2 bases. This chain's CDR3 is CASSETGTQETQYF. In DNA form, the CDR3 reads TGTGCCAGCAGTGAGACAGGGACACAAGAGACCCAGTACTTC.

The gene calls are TRBV29-1 and TRBJ2-2; TRBD2 matches at 11 bases. Germline-derived CDR1 and CDR2 are SQVTM and ANQGSEA. Losses at the gene ends were 7 bases for V and 4 bases for J; bases not matched to a gene: 8. CDR3 length: 15 amino acids. The CDR3 is CSGRTGLAATGELFF. The CDR3 DNA follows: TGCAGCGGTCGAACGGGACTAGCGGCCACCGGGGAGCTGTTTTTT.

There are a few counts of this clonotype. The chain employs TRBV2 and TRBJ2-1; 13 nucleotides agree with TRBD2. This CDR3 spans 14 amino acids. Germline CDR1 SNHLY, CDR2 FYNNEI. J was trimmed by 6 bases and V by 6 bases; bases with no gene match: 2. Here the CDR3 reads CASRGLAGLNEQFF. CDR3 nucleotides: TGTGCCAGCAGGGGACTAGCGGGACTCAATGAGCAGTTCTTC.

This clonotype was seen only a few times. V is TRBV28 and J is TRBJ1-1; 8 bases align to TRBD1. V lost 8 bases, J lost 7 bases, and 12 bases stayed unmatched. The CDR3 has 14 residues. The V gene's germline CDR1 is MDHEN and CDR2 SYDVKM. Written as DNA, the CDR3 is TGTGCCAGCGGGATCGAACAGGGGGATAATGAAGCTTTCTTT. Its translation is CASGIEQGDNEAFF.

As regards this clonotype: A much larger clone lies a single base off, so this may be a read error. The chain couples TRBV11-2 to TRBJ2-5; 12 nucleotides line up with TRBD2. J gave up 8 bases and V 8 bases, and 12 bases lay outside the gene matches. The CDR3 length is 15 residues. Germline V gene data show CDR1 as SGHAT and CDR2 as FQNNGV. The CDR3 bases are TGTGCCAGCTGGGGGGGGACTAGCGGGTCGGATACCCAGTACTTC. Protein product: CASWGGTSGSDTQYF.

This clonotype was seen a handful of times. The chain couples TRBV2 to TRBJ1-1, with D tentatively TRBD1 (5 bases). Germline V gene lookup returns CDR1 SNHLY and CDR2 FYNNEI. The V and J ends lost 7 bases and 2 bases respectively, with 14 bases between them. The CDR3 has 14 residues. The CDR3 nucleotides are TGTGCCAGCACGTCAATGACAGCCAACACTGAAGCTTTCTTT. Translating it yields CASTSMTANTEAFF.

This clonotype was found many times. The V call is TRBV3-1, the J call TRBJ2-3; D is unclear. CDR1 is LGHDT and CDR2 is YNNKEL in the germline V gene (reference sequence). There are 14 residues in the CDR3. V was cut by 3 bases and J by 2 bases, with 9 bases left in between. CDR3 protein: CASSQSENTDTQYF. Written as DNA, the CDR3 is TGTGCCAGCAGCCAGTCGGAGAACACAGATACGCAGTATTTT.

By share, this clonotype ranks as medium-sized. CDR3 sequence (DNA): TGTGCTAGTGGTTATTCGACTAGCGGGGCTTCCTACGAGCAGTACTTC. This translates into CASGYSTSGASYEQYF. The chain uses TRBV12-5 and TRBJ2-7; 11 nucleotides line up with TRBD2. With V trimmed by 4 bases and J by 1 base, 6 bases remained unmatched. CDR1 is LGHNT, CDR2 FRNRAP, per germline. This CDR3 contains 16 residues.

About this clonotype itself: Just one base apart from a much larger clone, this may be a read error. The chain recombines TRBV5-1 with TRBJ2-7; a possible D gene is TRBD1 (6 bases). The CDR3 extends over 14 amino acids. Per germline, CDR1 SGHRS and CDR2 YFSETQ. CDR3 DNA: TGCTCCAGCAGCTACAGGGTTGGGGACTACGAGCAGTACTTC. Translated, it gives CSSSYRVGDYEQYF.

The V gene is TRBV20-1, the J gene TRBJ1-2; D gene ambiguous. The CDR3 covers 13 residues. Germline V lookup: CDR1 DFQATT, CDR2 SNEGSKA (reference sequence). Trimming removed 4 bases at V and 8 bases at J, with 17 bases between. The CDR3 sequence: CSAMKESLQGYTF. CDR3 DNA: TGCAGTGCTATGAAGGAGTCCCTTCAGGGCTACACCTTC.

The rearrangement joins TRBV18 to TRBJ1-1, with no clear D. Trimming removed 5 bases from V and 1 base from J, with 17 bases in between. Germline loops: CDR1 KGHSH, CDR2 LQKENI. The CDR3 has 16 amino acids. Here the CDR3 reads CASSATELVGNTEAFF. CDR3 DNA sequence: TGTGCCAGCTCAGCAACAGAGCTGGTTGGGAACACTGAAGCTTTCTTT. The full variable domain, with the rest looked up from reference TRBV18 and TRBJ1-1, is NAGVMQNPRHLVRRRGQEARLRCSPMKGHSHVYWYRQLPEEGLKFMVYLQKENIIDESGMPKERFSAEFPKEGPSILRIQQVVRGDSAAYFCASSATELVGNTEAFFGQGTRLTVV.

The chain recombines TRBV27 with TRBJ2-5; TRBD2 might be the D (5 bases). The CDR3 is 15 residues long. V dropped 5 bases and J dropped 0 bases, with 13 bases sitting between them. Germline assignment: CDR1 MNHEY and CDR2 SMNVEV (reference sequence). CDR3 sequence (DNA): TGTGCCAGCAGTCCCGTGGGGAGAAACCAAGAGACCCAGTACTTC. Protein: CASSPVGRNQETQYF.

This clonotype has ten or more counts. The rearrangement joins TRBV7-2 to TRBJ2-4; 10 positions match TRBD2. The CDR3 consists of 15 residues. Germline trimming cut 3 bases from V and 6 bases from J; bases unmatched to any gene: 5. Germline V gene sequence: CDR1 SGHTA, CDR2 FQGNSA. This chain's CDR3 is CASSFGAGGLNIQYF. CDR3 bases: TGTGCCAGCAGCTTTGGAGCGGGAGGGTTAAACATTCAGTACTTC.